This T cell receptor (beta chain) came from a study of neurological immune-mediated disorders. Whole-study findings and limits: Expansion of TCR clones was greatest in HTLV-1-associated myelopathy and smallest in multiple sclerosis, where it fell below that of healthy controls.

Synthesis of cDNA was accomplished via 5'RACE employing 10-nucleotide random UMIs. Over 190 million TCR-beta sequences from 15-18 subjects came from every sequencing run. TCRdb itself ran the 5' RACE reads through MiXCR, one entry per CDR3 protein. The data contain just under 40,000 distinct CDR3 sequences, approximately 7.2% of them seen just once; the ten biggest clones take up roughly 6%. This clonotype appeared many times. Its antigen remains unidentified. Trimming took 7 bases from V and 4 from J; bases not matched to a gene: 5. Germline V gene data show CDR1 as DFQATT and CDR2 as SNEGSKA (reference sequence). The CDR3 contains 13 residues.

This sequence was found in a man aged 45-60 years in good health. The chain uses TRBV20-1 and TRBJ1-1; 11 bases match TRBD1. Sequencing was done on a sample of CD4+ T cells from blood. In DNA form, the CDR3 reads TGCAGTGGCCTGGGACAGGGGGGCACTGAAGCTTTCTTT. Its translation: CSGLGQGGTEAFF.